This TCR beta chain was recorded in a study of identifying expanded T cells in peripheral blood (dated by TCRdb to the late 2010s). Notes on the research overall: Technical replicates were generated by sequencing separate aliquots of the same genomic DNA pool, and four replicates were compared pairwise. Broader findings and caveats from the paper: In all healthy donors, the variance in clone template counts between samples taken 2 to 3 weeks apart rose significantly as total template count increased. Both the number of clones called differentially abundant and the false-positive rate were significantly reduced by the beta-binomial model across all healthy-donor time intervals. The binomial model flagged about 1.2 differentially abundant clones between technical replicates, compared with roughly 15 over roughly 2 weeks and about 20 over about four weeks. The authors expected biological variance in healthy repertoires might increase further over much longer intervals such as months to years.

The immunoSEQ Assay, which relies on bias-controlled multiplex PCR amplification of genomic DNA, was used to profile TCRbeta CDR3 regions. Per the original workflow: The absolute abundance of each unique TCRbeta CDR3 region was quantified after sequences were collapsed and filtered. Differential abundance was tested with two models: a binomial (Fisher-equivalent) model and a beta-binomial model that adds time-dependent variance fitted from healthy donors. Clones with fewer than 5 combined templates were removed, and differential abundance was called for clones with a Benjamini-Hochberg FDR below 0.01. Using the form v = (b*log(k)+a)^2, the beta-binomial variance was modeled as a function of the total template count across the two samples. TCRdb took over this immuneACCESS table, retaining in-frame rearrangements with V and J assigned. Such tables are incomplete; in checked studies, under half of the missing clones stem from an unresolved V gene, and the remainder is unexplained. V and J calls and clone size are those listed in that table; D and trimming were worked out from the DNA. This sample has about 110,000 clones in its table, and roughly 91% of those were observed once. The biggest ten clones account for around 17% of the sample.

Points on this clone: Its antigen has not been determined. No much larger clone exists at a distance of one base, and base qualities are not known.

A distance of 13 bases separates the germline ends of V and J, which lose 6 bases and 4 bases respectively. The germline V gene provides CDR1 SNHLY and CDR2 FYNNEI. The CDR3 contains 13 residues, cysteine and phenylalanine counted. Solely the CDR3 DNA is kept, with 39 bases framed from the first base. No immune events, such as infections, were documented for the healthy donors during the collection period. To calibrate time-dependent variance in a beta-binomial model of T-cell clone differential abundance, blood repertoires from healthy donors were used as a training cohort. There were roughly ten healthy donors in the training cohort, of whom 3 were female and 7 were male. The donors were between roughly 29 and 70 years old, with an average age of approximately 45 years. Whole blood from each healthy donor was obtained from a commercial supplier and was collected at three time points approximately 13 days apart. Genomic DNA was extracted from unsorted whole blood for immunosequencing.

The sequenced material came from blood. The chain uses TRBV2 and TRBJ2-7, with the D call tentatively TRBD1 or TRBD2, each fitting 5 bases. The origin of this receptor is a person aged 18-70 years in good health. DNA sequence: TGTGCCAGCAGCTGGGACCCTTCTTACGAGCAGTACTTC. It translates to CASSWDPSYEQYF.